This T cell receptor (beta chain) was profiled in a study of T cells in Graves' hyperthyroidism and ophthalmopathy. Turning to the study itself: Blood was drawn when the patient was first diagnosed and still untreated.

Each patient was aged 18 to 65 and had newly diagnosed hyperthyroidism of under 2 months' duration. This clonotype was recorded many times. The antigen is not known. Template material for amplifying TCR beta CDR3 regions consisted of RNA transcripts. During a first-round RT-PCR of the TCR CDR3, the HTBI primer set was used. Using its own MiXCR run on the multiplex PCR reads, TCRdb lists one record per CDR3 protein. The table lists roughly 420,000 distinct CDR3 sequences, approximately 14% of them singletons. General study points: Most thyroid clonotypes expanded above 0.001 appeared in blood too.

The sequenced material came from blood. This clonotype originated in a young woman with Graves' hyperthyroidism.

In DNA, the CDR3 is TGTGCCAGCAGCCAGCCCGGGACTAGCGGGAAGAATGAGCAGTTCTTC. It translates to CASSQPGTSGKNEQFF. The chain links TRBV3-1 to TRBJ2-1, with 13 positions matching TRBD2. V gave up 3 bases and J gave up 7 bases; unmatched junction bases: 6. CDR3 length: 16 amino acids. CDR1 and CDR2 from the germline V gene are LGHDT and YNNKEL (reference sequence).